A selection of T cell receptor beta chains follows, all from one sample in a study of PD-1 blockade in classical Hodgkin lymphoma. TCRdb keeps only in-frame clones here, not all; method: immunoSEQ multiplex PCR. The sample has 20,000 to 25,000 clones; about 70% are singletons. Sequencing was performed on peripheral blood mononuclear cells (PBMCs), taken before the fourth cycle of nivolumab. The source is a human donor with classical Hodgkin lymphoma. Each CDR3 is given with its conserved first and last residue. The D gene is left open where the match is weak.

CSVERGYGYTF	11	TRBV29-1	TRBJ1-2	-
CASSLGTVQNQPQHF	15	TRBV5-8	TRBJ1-5	-
CASSLRDRATEAFF	14	TRBV11-2	TRBJ1-1	TRBD1
CASSFLWTGKDTEAFF	16	TRBV27	TRBJ1-1	TRBD1
CASITGSDTQYF	12	TRBV6-5	TRBJ2-3	-
CASTAPGLAAGEQYF	15	TRBV6-6	TRBJ2-7	TRBD2
CSVVTGIALYGYTF	14	TRBV29-1	TRBJ1-2	-
CASKIHRGETQYF	13	TRBV27	TRBJ2-5	TRBD1
CASYLQGSTEAFF	13	TRBV5-1	TRBJ1-1	TRBD1
CASSPSGGYEQYF	13	TRBV5-1	TRBJ2-7	TRBD2
CASSLQGARTDTQYF	15	TRBV4-2	TRBJ2-3	TRBD1
CASSDQGSGYEQYF	14	TRBV2	TRBJ2-7	-
CASSWGPSSSYEQYF	15	TRBV5-6	TRBJ2-7	-
CASKSGGRDTQYF	13	TRBV19	TRBJ2-3	TRBD1
CASTETYSNQPQHF	14	TRBV19	TRBJ1-5	-
CASRYDQETQYF	12	TRBV5-1	TRBJ2-5	-
CASSLPWDRRYNEQFF	16	TRBV7-9	TRBJ2-1	TRBD1
CASSLGAALQPQHF	14	TRBV5-1	TRBJ1-5	-
CASLGLANTGELFF	14	TRBV7-9	TRBJ2-2	-
CASSSQTNRGNYEQYF	16	TRBV13	TRBJ2-7	TRBD1
CASSSPFFALHF	12	TRBV7-2	TRBJ1-6	-
CASSSRGSGNTIYF	14	TRBV5-1	TRBJ1-3	-
CASGQGGNSPLHF	13	TRBV6-5	TRBJ1-6	-
CASNRAENNEQFF	13	TRBV7-9	TRBJ2-1	-
CATSRDVGGYEQYF	14	TRBV15	TRBJ2-7	-
CASSLGNTGELFF	13	TRBV7-3	TRBJ2-2	-
CASSPGMGNTIYF	13	TRBV7-8	TRBJ1-3	-
CASSYSTGRITEAFF	15	TRBV6-5	TRBJ1-1	-
CASSLTATNTGELFF	15	TRBV5-6	TRBJ2-2	-
CASSQASGGSYEQYF	15	TRBV4-3	TRBJ2-7	TRBD2
CASSLFNEQFF	11	TRBV5-6	TRBJ2-1	-
CASRPSAGVGEQFF	14	TRBV27	TRBJ2-1	TRBD2
CASSLSSTDTQYF	13	TRBV5-1	TRBJ2-3	-
CASSYTGWGGQPQHF	15	TRBV6-4	TRBJ1-5	-
CASSEVGDEKLFF	13	TRBV6-1	TRBJ1-4	-
CASRQAGTNTGELFF	15	TRBV7-2	TRBJ2-2	TRBD2
CASSSLAIEQFF	12	TRBV2	TRBJ2-1	-